These T cell receptor beta chains were read from a single sample in a study of Ad26.COV2.S vaccination and SARS-CoV-2 variants. The assay was immunoSEQ multiplex PCR, and TCRdb's table has in-frame clones only and misses some. The sample has 300,000 to 350,000 clones; 88% are singletons. The input for sequencing was peripheral blood, taken in a trial of Ad26.COV2.S vaccine versus placebo. The receptors derive from a person between 18 and 65 years old who received the Ad26.COV2.S COVID-19 vaccine or a placebo. Both conserved end residues are part of each CDR3. A D gene is named only where the DNA matches it firmly. Size is omitted from some rows. Given values are once, few, many or a class for expanded clones.

v_call	clone_size	j_call	d_call	cdr3_aa	cdr3_nt
TRBV7-2	.	TRBJ1-3	.	CASSPGAVGNTIYF	TGTGCCAGCAGCCCAGGGGCGGTAGGAAACACCATATATTTT
TRBV4-3	.	TRBJ2-7	.	CASSQVEGGYEQYF	TGCGCCAGCAGCCAAGTTGAAGGGGGGTACGAGCAGTACTTC
TRBV15	.	TRBJ1-5	TRBD1	CATSRIDGDRRNQPQHF	TGTGCCACCAGCCGTATCGACGGGGACAGGAGAAATCAGCCCCAGCATTTT
TRBV19	.	TRBJ2-1	.	CASSFQSANEQFF	TGTGCCAGTAGTTTCCAGTCCGCCAATGAGCAGTTCTTC
TRBV4-1	once	TRBJ2-1	.	CASSQDLSGSSYNEQFF	TGCGCCAGCAGCCAAGATCTCTCCGGTAGCTCCTACAATGAGCAGTTCTTC
TRBV3-1/TRBV3-2	.	TRBJ1-1	TRBD1	CASSQGQKNTEAFF	TGTGCCAGCAGTCAGGGACAGAAGAACACTGAAGCTTTCTTT
TRBV30	.	TRBJ1-1	.	CAWSVKGKGAFF	TGTGCCTGGAGTGTAAAGGGAAAGGGGGCTTTCTTT
TRBV3-1/TRBV3-2	.	TRBJ1-2	.	CASSAVHGYTF	TGTGCCAGCAGCGCCGTGCATGGCTACACCTTC
TRBV5-1	.	TRBJ2-7	TRBD1	CASSAGGVSYEQYF	TGCGCCAGCAGCGCAGGGGGCGTCTCCTACGAGCAGTACTTC
TRBV4-3	.	TRBJ1-1	TRBD1	CASSQPGQANTEAFF	TGCGCCAGCAGCCAACCCGGACAGGCGAACACTGAAGCTTTCTTT
TRBV6-5	.	TRBJ2-1	.	CASSRRSSYNEQFF	TGTGCCAGCAGCCGACGGAGCTCCTACAATGAGCAGTTCTTC
TRBV7-2	.	TRBJ2-5	TRBD2	CASSLEDSGSGTQYF	TGTGCCAGCAGCTTAGAAGATAGCGGGAGTGGGACCCAGTACTTC
TRBV14	.	TRBJ1-1	.	CASSQNRNQGSEAFF	TGTGCCAGCAGCCAAAACCGAAACCAGGGGTCTGAAGCTTTCTTT
TRBV30	.	TRBJ2-7	.	CAWRGAGEQYF	TGTGCCTGGAGGGGAGCCGGCGAGCAGTACTTC
TRBV4-1	once	TRBJ2-2	TRBD2	CASSRSGGVNTGELFF	TGCGCCAGCAGCCGGAGCGGGGGGGTGAACACCGGGGAGCTGTTTTTT
TRBV12-3/TRBV12-4	.	TRBJ1-1	.	CASSLSGATEAFF	TGTGCCAGCAGTTTGTCGGGGGCCACTGAAGCTTTCTTT
TRBV5-1	.	TRBJ2-7	.	CASSLVSNYEQYF	TGCGCCAGCAGCTTAGTTTCCAACTACGAGCAGTACTTC
TRBV9	once	TRBJ1-3	.	CASSVEAGRSGNTIYF	TGTGCCAGCAGCGTAGAAGCAGGCCGCTCTGGAAACACCATATATTTT
TRBV5-1	.	TRBJ1-2	TRBD1	CASSPGQGYGYTF	TGCGCCAGCAGCCCCGGACAGGGCTATGGCTACACCTTC
TRBV27	.	TRBJ2-3	.	CASWVGGGADTQYF	TGTGCCAGCTGGGTGGGAGGGGGCGCAGATACGCAGTATTTT
TRBV7-6	.	TRBJ1-6	.	CASSLGPGANSPLHF	TGTGCCAGCAGCTTAGGTCCAGGGGCGAATTCACCCCTCCACTTT
TRBV23-1	.	TRBJ2-7	TRBD2	CASSQATGPSGKREQYF	TGCGCCAGCAGTCAAGCGACAGGGCCTAGCGGGAAACGCGAGCAGTACTTC